Listed below are T cell receptor beta chains from one sample, sequenced in a study of blood T cells in healthy people across ages. Each CDR3 protein is one row after TCRdb ran MiXCR on the 5' RACE reads. This table holds roughly 830,000 distinct CDR3 sequences, approximately 59% found once. The material sequenced was blood. The receptors derive from a young man in good health. The CDR3 runs from the conserved cysteine through the conserved F or W. A D gene is named only where the DNA matches it firmly. Expanded clones get a size class; other rows say once, few or many, or leave the size out.

j_call | clone_size | v_call | d_call | cdr3_nt | cdr3_aa
TRBJ1-6 | . | TRBV5-1 | TRBD1 | TGCGCCAGCAGCTTGCAAGGACAGGGGGATTCACCCCTCCACTTT | CASSLQGQGDSPLHF
TRBJ2-7 | few | TRBV5-1 | TRBD1 | TGCGCCAGCAGCTTGGCTCCGGGACAGACCTACGAGCAGTACTTC | CASSLAPGQTYEQYF
TRBJ2-7 | . | TRBV20-1 | . | TGCAGTGCCCGCCGGGTGGCCTACGAGCAGTACTTC | CSARRVAYEQYF
TRBJ2-7 | few | TRBV9 | . | TGTGCCAGCAGCGTAGTTCCGACTAGTCGAACCTACGAGCAGTACTTC | CASSVVPTSRTYEQYF
TRBJ1-2 | . | TRBV20-1 | TRBD1 | TGCAGTGCTAGAGTTACAGGGGCTTTCTATGGCTACACCTTC | CSARVTGAFYGYTF
TRBJ1-1 | . | TRBV6-5 | . | TGTGCCATCCGGGGGGCAGACGAGAGAACTGAAGCTTTCTTT | CAIRGADERTEAFF
TRBJ2-7 | . | TRBV7-9 | . | TGTGCCAGCAAGGGCAGGGACGACGAGCAGTACTTC | CASKGRDDEQYF
TRBJ2-5 | few | TRBV10-3 | . | TGTGCCATCAGTGAGTCGGGCTCATTAAAAGAGACCCAGTACTTC | CAISESGSLKETQYF
TRBJ2-7 | . | TRBV7-2 | TRBD1 | TGTGCCAGCAGCGCCGACAGGGCCGTAGGACGCGAGCAGTACTTC | CASSADRAVGREQYF
TRBJ2-5 | few | TRBV20-1 | . | TGCAGTGCCGTGCCTGATCTAGCGAGACCCGCTCAGGGGGAGACCCAGTACTTC | CSAVPDLARPAQGETQYF
TRBJ2-1 | once | TRBV20-1 | TRBD1 | TGCAGTGCTAGCTCGGGACAGGATGAGGACAATGAGCAGTTCTTC | CSASSGQDEDNEQFF
TRBJ2-1 | few | TRBV7-6 | TRBD1 | TGTGCCAGCAGCTGGACAACAGGGGATGAGCAGTTCTTC | CASSWTTGDEQFF
TRBJ2-7 | few | TRBV25-1 | TRBD2 | TGTGCCAGCAGTAAGCGCGGGGGAGCCTACGAGCAGTACTTC | CASSKRGGAYEQYF
TRBJ1-4 | . | TRBV6-5 | TRBD1 | TGTGCCAGCAGTTACTCCCAGGGGGGGGTTGATGAAAAACTGTTTTTT | CASSYSQGGVDEKLFF
TRBJ1-6 | few | TRBV4-2 | . | TGTGCCAGCAGCCAGGTCGCGGCAAATTCACCCCTCCACTTT | CASSQVAANSPLHF
TRBJ1-6 | . | TRBV9 | TRBD1 | TGTGCCAGCAGCGCAGGGACAGATCATTCACCCCTCCACTTT | CASSAGTDHSPLHF
TRBJ2-7 | once | TRBV5-1 | TRBD1 | TGCGCCAGCAGCTTATCCGGACAGGTTTACCACGAGCAGTACTTC | CASSLSGQVYHEQYF
TRBJ2-1 | few | TRBV6-2/TRBV6-3 | TRBD2 | TGTGCCAGCAGTTCTCCTCTCACTAGCGGGGGTTACAATGAGCAGTTCTTC | CASSSPLTSGGYNEQFF
TRBJ2-3 | . | TRBV29-1 | . | TGCAGCGTTTTCGGCGGGTGGACAGATATGCAGTATTTT | CSVFGGWTDMQYF
TRBJ2-3 | . | TRBV27 | . | TGTGCCAGCAGTCCGTCGACAGGCCCAGATACGCAGTATTTT | CASSPSTGPDTQYF
TRBJ2-7 | . | TRBV28 | . | TGTGCCAGCAGTTTAGAGCAGGAGTCCTACGAGCAGTACTTC | CASSLEQESYEQYF
TRBJ2-1 | . | TRBV7-3 | TRBD1 | TGTGCCAGCAGCTCTCAGGGGGCCCCCTACAATGAGCAGTTCTTC | CASSSQGAPYNEQFF
TRBJ2-3 | . | TRBV4-1 | . | TGCGCCAGCAGCCAAGTACCGGTAACAGATACGCAGTATTTT | CASSQVPVTDTQYF
TRBJ2-5 | . | TRBV20-1 | TRBD2 | TGCAGTGCGAATCGGACTAGCGGACAAGAGACCCAGTACTTC | CSANRTSGQETQYF
TRBJ2-5 | . | TRBV4-2 | . | TGTGCCAGCAGCCAGAAGAGGGGTCAAGAGACCCAGTACTTC | CASSQKRGQETQYF
TRBJ1-2 | . | TRBV9 | . | TGTGCCAGCAGCGTACCAGAATCGGGGCCAAACTATGGCTTCACCTTC | CASSVPESGPNYGFTF
TRBJ2-1 | . | TRBV11-2 | TRBD2 | TGTGCCAGCAGCTTTAATAGCGGGGGGCCCGGTGAGCAGTTCTTC | CASSFNSGGPGEQFF
TRBJ2-1 | . | TRBV20-1 | TRBD2 | TGCAGTGCTAGTTGGCGGGGGGGCCCCAATGAGCAGTTCTTC | CSASWRGGPNEQFF
TRBJ2-5 | few | TRBV10-3 | . | TGTGCCATCAGGGCATCAACAGGAAAAGAGACCCAGTACTTC | CAIRASTGKETQYF
TRBJ2-2 | . | TRBV29-1 | . | TGCAGCGCTACGACACCAACGAGCACCGGGGAGCTGTTTTTT | CSATTPTSTGELFF
TRBJ1-1 | . | TRBV4-2 | . | TGTGCCAGCAGCCAAGCTGGCAGCGCGAACACTGAAGCTTTCTTT | CASSQAGSANTEAFF
TRBJ2-1 | . | TRBV12-3/TRBV12-4 | TRBD2 | TGTGCCAGCAGTAGAGCGGGGGGAGAGTACAATGAGCAGTTCTTC | CASSRAGGEYNEQFF
TRBJ2-6 | . | TRBV5-1 | . | TGCGCCAGCAGGAGGACAGTATCTGGGGCCAACGTCCTGACTTTC | CASRRTVSGANVLTF
TRBJ1-5 | few | TRBV10-3 | TRBD1 | TGTGCCATCGGGACAGGTGATAGCAATCAGCCCCAGCATTTT | CAIGTGDSNQPQHF
TRBJ2-1 | few | TRBV30 | TRBD2 | TGTGCCCAAAAAACGGGGGGGAGCTCCTACAATGAGCAGTTCTTC | CAQKTGGSSYNEQFF
TRBJ2-1 | once | TRBV15 | . | TGTGCCACCAGCAGTCTAATGGTTTTCGGGGATGAGCAGTTCTTC | CATSSLMVFGDEQFF
TRBJ2-7 | once | TRBV12-3/TRBV12-4 | TRBD1 | TGTGCCAGCAGCTCACCGGGACAGGGGCTCGACGAGCAGTACTTC | CASSSPGQGLDEQYF
TRBJ1-6 | . | TRBV4-3 | TRBD1 | TGCGCAAGCAGCCAGGATCAACAGGGGGAAAATTCACCCCTCAACTTT | CASSQDQQGENSPLNF
TRBJ2-7 | . | TRBV9 | TRBD1 | TGTGCCAGCAGCGCCAGGGGACAGGGGCCCTCCTACGAGCAGTACTTC | CASSARGQGPSYEQYF
TRBJ2-3 | few | TRBV12-3/TRBV12-4 | . | TGTGCCATATCGGCGACAGATACGCAGTATTTT | CAISATDTQYF
TRBJ2-7 | . | TRBV5-1 | . | TGCGCCAGCAGCTCATTACAGGGCCTAAAAGACGAGCAGTACTTC | CASSSLQGLKDEQYF
TRBJ2-7 | . | TRBV20-1 | . | TGCAGTGCTCCCACCCCTCACGAGCAGTACTTC | CSAPTPHEQYF